This entry lists 22 T cell receptor beta chains sequenced from one sample in a study of cytomegalovirus exposure and HLA in healthy donors. Primers for the PCR totalled 60 Vbeta and 13 Jbeta. Measured with immunoSEQ multiplex PCR; TCRdb has only the in-frame clones, and not every one. The top ten clones hold around 1.5% of a sample with 130,000 or so clones, roughly 76% of them seen once. The sequenced sample was PBMCs. The receptors shown here come from a female donor in good health and CMV-seronegative.

The chain has TRBV7-3 and TRBJ2-5, with TRBD1 matching 8 bases. The germline gives CDR1 SGHTA, CDR2 FQGTGA. The V segment lost 4 bases and the J segment 7 bases; nucleotides outside the gene matches: 8. The CDR3 extends over 14 amino acids. The CDR3 spells CASSSPETGVTQYF. DNA for the CDR3: TGTGCCAGCAGCTCCCCTGAGACAGGGGTGACCCAGTACTTC.

The chain employs TRBV10-1 and TRBJ1-2; weak D call: TRBD1 (6 bases). Germline CDR1 is WNHNN and CDR2 is SYGVQD (reference sequence). There are 13 residues in the CDR3. Trimming shortened V by 5 bases and J by 2 bases, and 9 bases separated the two germline ends. CDR3 protein: CASSRDKNYGYTF. CDR3 bases: TGCGCCAGCAGTAGGGACAAGAACTATGGCTACACCTTC.

V usage is TRBV6-1 and J usage is TRBJ1-2, with TRBD1 identical over 7 bases. This CDR3 has 13 amino acids. Germline V lookup: CDR1 MNHNS, CDR2 SASEGT. The V gene end was trimmed by 10 bases and the J gene end by 8 bases; junction bases not matched to a gene: 13. CDR3 residues: CATRWQGGTGYTF. CDR3 DNA: TGTGCCACCAGATGGCAGGGGGGAACAGGCTACACCTTC.

CDR3 sequence: CASSFKAGAGGYTF. In DNA, the CDR3 is TGTGCCAGCAGTTTCAAGGCAGGGGCAGGTGGCTACACCTTC. The V call is TRBV27, the J call TRBJ1-2; tentatively, D is TRBD1 (6 bases). CDR3 length: 14 residues. Trimming took off 3 bases at V and 7 bases at J, with 15 bases between the two ends. Germline CDR1 reads MNHEY; CDR2 reads SMNVEV (reference sequence).

CDR3 sequence: CASSLNVGGTGAYNEQFF. The CDR3 nucleotides read TGTGCCAGCAGTTTAAATGTTGGAGGGACAGGAGCCTACAATGAGCAGTTCTTC. The gene calls are TRBV28 and TRBJ2-1; 8 bases line up with TRBD1. V dropped 2 bases and J dropped 2; count of bases not matched to a gene: 11. The CDR3 length is 18 residues. Germline assignment: CDR1 MDHEN and CDR2 SYDVKM.

The chain couples TRBV7-9 to TRBJ2-5; D remains unclear. Trimming left V 2 bases short and J 12 bases short, with 10 bases between. The germline CDR1 and CDR2 sequences are SEHNR and FQNEAQ (reference sequence). CDR3 length equals 11 residues. CDR3 DNA sequence: TGTGCCAGCAGCTTACCCCCAGAAGAGTACTTC. It specifies CASSLPPEEYF.

V and J are TRBV28 and TRBJ1-2; weak D call: TRBD1 (5 bases). This CDR3 region has 13 residues. Germline CDR1 and CDR2: MDHEN and SYDVKM. V was cut by 5 bases and J by 0 bases, with 7 bases left in between. The CDR3: CASSGGANYGYTF. CDR3 coding DNA: TGTGCCAGCAGTGGGGGGGCTAACTATGGCTACACCTTC.

The chain has TRBV9 and TRBJ1-1; 12 bases fit TRBD1. Germline V gene lookup returns CDR1 SGDLS and CDR2 YYNGEE. There are 14 residues in the CDR3. V trimming: 3 bases; J trimming: 5 bases; junction bases outside the gene matches: 2. The CDR3 nucleotides are TGTGCCAGCAGCGGGGACAGGGGGCTGACTGAAGCTTTCTTT. It encodes CASSGDRGLTEAFF.

The rearrangement uses TRBV5-1 and TRBJ1-1, with 8 bases aligning to TRBD1. V shed 4 bases and J 0 bases; nucleotides not matched to a gene: 5. CDR1 is SGHRS, CDR2 YFSETQ, per germline. The length of the CDR3 is 15 residues. The CDR3 DNA follows: TGCGCCAGCAGCCAAGACAGGGGCATGAACACTGAAGCTTTCTTT. It is translated as CASSQDRGMNTEAFF.

The rearrangement joins TRBV9 to TRBJ1-1; D is undetermined. CDR3 length: 13 residues. Germline V gene data show CDR1 as SGDLS and CDR2 as YYNGEE. V dropped 3 bases and J dropped 1 base, with 7 bases sitting between them. This CDR3 is CASSDSPNTEAFF. DNA for the CDR3: TGTGCCAGCAGCGACAGCCCGAACACTGAAGCTTTCTTT.

Here the CDR3 DNA reads TGCGCCAGCAGCTTGACTAGCGCAGATACGCAGTATTTT. It translates to CASSLTSADTQYF. The J gene is TRBJ2-3, the V gene TRBV5-1, with TRBD2 matching over 7 bases. The CDR3 contains 13 residues. Losses at the gene ends were 1 base for V and 4 bases for J; bases not matched to a gene: 0. Per germline, CDR1 SGHRS and CDR2 YFSETQ. The full variable domain, in which reference TRBV5-1 and TRBJ2-3 provide the parts outside the CDR3, is KAGVTQTPRYLIKTRGQQVTLSCSPISGHRSVSWYQQTPGQGLQFLFEYFSETQRNKGNFPGRFSGRQFSNSRSEMNVSTLELGDSALYLCASSLTSADTQYFGPGTRLTVL.

The chain recombines TRBV6-6 with TRBJ2-7; 9 bases line up with TRBD1. CDR1 and CDR2 (germline): MNHNY, SVGAGI (reference sequence). V shed 8 bases and J 2 bases; nucleotides not matched to a gene: 7. The CDR3 totals 14 residues. The CDR3 is CASGPGQGAYEQYF. CDR3 bases: TGTGCCAGCGGACCGGGACAGGGTGCCTACGAGCAGTACTTC.

The rearrangement links TRBV18 to TRBJ1-1; no reliable D call. The germline gives CDR1 KGHSH, CDR2 LQKENI. The CDR3 runs 15 residues. Trimming removed 0 bases from V and 4 bases from J, with 12 bases in between. For the CDR3, the DNA is TGTGCCAGCTCACCACCCTCGAGGATGGGCACTGAAGCTTTCTTT. This translates into CASSPPSRMGTEAFF. The full variable domain, with the rest looked up from reference TRBV18 and TRBJ1-1, is NAGVMQNPRHLVRRRGQEARLRCSPMKGHSHVYWYRQLPEEGLKFMVYLQKENIIDESGMPKERFSAEFPKEGPSILRIQQVVRGDSAAYFCASSPPSRMGTEAFFGQGTRLTVV.

The CDR3 protein is CASSFGREGYTF. The CDR3 nucleotides read TGTGCCAGCAGCTTCGGCAGGGAAGGCTACACCTTC. This sequence joins TRBV7-9 and TRBJ1-2; D might be TRBD1 (5 bases). V was clipped by 3 bases and J by 8 bases, with 10 bases between them. Germline assignment: CDR1 SEHNR and CDR2 FQNEAQ (reference sequence). CDR3 size: 12 residues.

The chain links TRBV10-3 to TRBJ1-4, with D unresolved. Per the germline V gene, CDR1 is ENHRY and CDR2 is SYGVKD. V gave up 4 bases and J gave up 0 bases, with 9 bases separating them. The CDR3 length is 15 residues. CDR3 protein: CAISATQATNEKLFF. The CDR3 DNA reads as TGTGCCATCAGTGCGACTCAAGCAACTAATGAAAAACTGTTTTTT.

The chain joins TRBV29-1 to TRBJ2-7; D ambiguous. In germline, CDR1 is SQVTM, CDR2 ANQGSEA. This CDR3 spans 10 amino acids. Trimming pared 1 base from V and 7 bases from J, leaving 5 bases between. CDR3 loop: CSVEAQEQYF. CDR3 nucleotide sequence: TGCAGCGTTGAAGCCCAGGAGCAGTACTTC.

The rearrangement joins TRBV5-1 to TRBJ2-7; TRBD2 is a possible D gene (6 bases). Per germline, CDR1 SGHRS and CDR2 YFSETQ. Trimming removed 4 bases from V and 3 bases from J, with 20 bases in between. The CDR3 has 16 residues. DNA for the CDR3: TGCGCCAGCAGCACGCCCTACGGGGGAGATCGCTACGAGCAGTACTTC. Its protein is CASSTPYGGDRYEQYF.

The genes are TRBV9 and TRBJ2-7, with a possible D match to TRBD2 (6 bases). The CDR3 spans 14 residues. V was cut by 4 bases and J by 6 bases, with 17 bases left in between. CDR1 and CDR2 from the germline V gene are SGDLS and YYNGEE. CDR3 loop: CASSSGVGPGEQYF. The CDR3 bases are TGTGCCAGCAGCTCGGGGGTGGGGCCCGGCGAGCAGTACTTC.

This chain joins TRBV30 and TRBJ1-2; D gene uncertain. The germline CDR1 and CDR2 sequences are GTSNPN and SVGIG (reference sequence). The V gene lost 2 bases and the J gene lost 7 bases, with 26 bases spanning the gap. This CDR3 is 17 amino acids long. Here the CDR3 reads CAWSFSGRGGSRLGYTF. The CDR3 DNA reads TGTGCCTGGAGTTTTTCGGGTCGGGGAGGGAGTCGCCTTGGCTACACCTTC.

V is TRBV21-1 and J is TRBJ1-2; the tabulated D call, TRBD1, remains unverified against the DNA. TRBV21-1 is a listed pseudogene. CDR3 length equals 16 residues. This CDR3 reads CASSKEGDRANYGYTF. The DNA for the CDR3 is TGTGCCAGCAGCAAAGAGGGTGACAGGGCTAACTATGGCTACACCTTC.

This clone has only a few counts. The rearrangement joins TRBV30 to TRBJ2-1; TRBD2 aligns across 8 bases. The CDR3 extends over 12 amino acids. The ends lost 8 bases at V and 7 bases at J; junction bases unmatched: 7. CDR1 GTSNPN and CDR2 SVGIG come from the germline V gene (reference sequence). CDR3 coding DNA: TGTGCCGGGACTAGTAGTTTGAATGAGCAGTTCTTC. Translated, it gives CAGTSSLNEQFF.

The chain combines TRBV7-3 with TRBJ2-3; 15 bases fit TRBD2. The CDR3 covers 18 residues. Germline CDR1 reads SGHTA; CDR2 reads FQGTGA. The V segment lost 6 bases and the J segment 4 bases; nucleotides outside the gene matches: 11. This CDR3 reads CASSPGLAGGPFSDTQYF. CDR3 in DNA: TGTGCCAGCAGTCCTGGACTAGCGGGGGGGCCTTTTTCAGATACGCAGTATTTT.